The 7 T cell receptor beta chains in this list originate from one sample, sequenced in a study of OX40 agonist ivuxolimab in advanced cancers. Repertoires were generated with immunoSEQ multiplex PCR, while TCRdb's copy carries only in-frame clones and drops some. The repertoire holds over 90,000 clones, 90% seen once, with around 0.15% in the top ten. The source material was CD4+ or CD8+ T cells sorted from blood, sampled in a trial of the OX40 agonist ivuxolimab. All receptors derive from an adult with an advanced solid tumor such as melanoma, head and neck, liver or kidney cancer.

CDR3 region: CASRTFERGLEQFF. The CDR3 DNA reads TGTGCCAGCAGAACCTTCGAGAGAGGACTTGAGCAGTTCTTC. This chain uses TRBV27 with TRBJ2-1; D might be TRBD2 (5 bases). The CDR3 loop spans 14 amino acids. V lost 6 bases, J lost 9 bases, and 18 bases lay in between. The germline V gene has CDR1 MNHEY and CDR2 SMNVEV (reference sequence).

CDR3 amino acids: CASSSSPLGKQYF. CDR3 sequence (DNA): TGTGCCAGCAGCTCTAGCCCTCTCGGGAAGCAGTACTTC. The V call is TRBV7-9, the J call TRBJ2-7, with a tentative D call TRBD2 (5 bases). This CDR3 has 13 residues. V was trimmed by 4 bases and J by 8 bases, leaving 15 bases between them. Germline lookup yields CDR1 SEHNR and CDR2 FQNEAQ (reference sequence).

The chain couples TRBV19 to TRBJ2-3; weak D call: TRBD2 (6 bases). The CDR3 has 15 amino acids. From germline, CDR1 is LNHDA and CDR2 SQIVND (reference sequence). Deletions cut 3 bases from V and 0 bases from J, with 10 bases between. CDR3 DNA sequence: TGTGCCAGTAGTATTCGGGGGACTAGCACAGATACGCAGTATTTT. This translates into CASSIRGTSTDTQYF.

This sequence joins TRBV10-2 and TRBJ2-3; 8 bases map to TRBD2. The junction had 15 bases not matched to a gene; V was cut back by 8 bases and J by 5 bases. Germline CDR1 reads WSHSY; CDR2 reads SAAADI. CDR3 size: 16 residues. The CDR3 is CASALTSGGPQDTQYF. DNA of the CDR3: TGCGCCAGCGCTTTGACATCGGGGGGGCCTCAAGATACGCAGTATTTT.

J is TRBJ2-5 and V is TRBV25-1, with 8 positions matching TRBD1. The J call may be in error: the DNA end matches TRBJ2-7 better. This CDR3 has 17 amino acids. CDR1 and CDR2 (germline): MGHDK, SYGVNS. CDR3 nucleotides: TGTGCCAGCAGTGAATTCCCCCCGGGACAGGTTGTTGGCGAGCAGTACTTC. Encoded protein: CASSEFPPGQVVGEQYF.

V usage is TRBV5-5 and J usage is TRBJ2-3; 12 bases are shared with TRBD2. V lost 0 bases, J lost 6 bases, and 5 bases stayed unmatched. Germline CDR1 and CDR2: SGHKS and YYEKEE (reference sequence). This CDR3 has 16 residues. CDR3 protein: CASSLVLAGGEDTQYF. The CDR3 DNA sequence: TGTGCCAGCAGCTTGGTACTAGCGGGGGGCGAGGATACGCAGTATTTT.

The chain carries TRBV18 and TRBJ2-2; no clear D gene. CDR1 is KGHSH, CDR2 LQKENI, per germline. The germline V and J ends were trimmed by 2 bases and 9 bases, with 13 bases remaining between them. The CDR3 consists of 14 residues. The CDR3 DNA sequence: TGTGCCAGCTCACCATTTTCCCCGCACCGGGAGCTGTTTTTT. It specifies CASSPFSPHRELFF.